One sample yielded the 24 T cell receptor beta chains listed below, sequenced in a study of blood T cell repertoires in COVID-19. TCRdb keeps only in-frame clones here, not all; method: immunoSEQ multiplex PCR. The sample records roughly 200,000 clones, 80% to 85% being singletons. Sequencing was done on a sample of peripheral blood. Source of these receptors: a man between 50 and 59 years old with active or convalescent COVID-19.

The table lists this clone with a few counts. The V gene is TRBV6-6, the J gene TRBJ2-7; a weak D match, TRBD2 (6 bases). V lost 6 bases to trimming and J lost 3 bases, with 12 bases between them. CDR3 length equals 13 residues. CDR1 and CDR2 (germline): MNHNY, SVGAGI (reference sequence). This chain's CDR3 is CASSQRRGYEQYF. CDR3 DNA: TGTGCCAGCAGCCAGAGGAGGGGCTACGAGCAGTACTTC.

V gene TRBV11-2 combines with J gene TRBJ1-2; 7 nucleotides align to TRBD1. The ends lost 5 bases at V and 5 bases at J; junction bases unmatched: 17. The CDR3 is 17 residues long. CDR1 and CDR2 (germline): SGHAT, FQNNGV. The DNA for the CDR3 is TGTGCCAGCAGCACGAACAGGGGCCGTAACGACTTGTATGGCTACACCTTC. This encodes CASSTNRGRNDLYGYTF.

The V call is TRBV3-1 (or the pseudogene TRBV3-2), the J call TRBJ2-3; 13 bases are a match to TRBD2. Germline assignment: CDR1 LGHDT and CDR2 YNNKEL (reference sequence). The CDR3 loop spans 17 amino acids. V lost 2 bases to trimming and J lost 0 bases; unmatched junction nucleotides: 2. The chain's CDR3 is CASSQTSGGVSTDTQYF. In DNA, the CDR3 is TGTGCCAGCAGCCAAACTAGCGGGGGGGTCAGCACAGATACGCAGTATTTT.

The chain has TRBV5-6 and TRBJ2-7; TRBD2 is a possible D gene (5 bases). Per germline, CDR1 SGHDT and CDR2 YYEEEE. The CDR3 runs 12 residues. The V end was cut by 4 bases, the J end by 3 bases, with 8 bases between. The CDR3 DNA reads as TGTGCCAGCAGCACCGGGAACTACGAGCAGTACTTC. This translates into CASSTGNYEQYF.

This clone was counted a few times. In DNA, the CDR3 is TGTGCCAGCAGCCAAGATCTCAGGGGTGGGGGCTACACCTTC. Its translation: CASSQDLRGGGYTF. This chain uses TRBV14 with TRBJ1-2, with D possibly matching TRBD1 (6 bases). The V end lost 0 bases, the J end lost 8 bases, and 13 bases lay between the germline ends. Germline assignment: CDR1 SGHDN and CDR2 FVKESK. The length of the CDR3 is 14 residues.

The chain recombines TRBV2 with TRBJ1-2, with 7 bases identical to TRBD1. The CDR3 length is 14 residues. The germline V gene has CDR1 SNHLY and CDR2 FYNNEI. Trimming took 5 bases from V and 8 from J; bases not matched to a gene: 11. CDR3 nucleotides: TGTGCCAGCAGTTTTAGGGGCCAGGGGGGCGGCTACACCTTC. It codes for CASSFRGQGGGYTF.

This clone has a single count. This rearrangement joins TRBV9 to TRBJ1-6; D might be TRBD1 (6 bases). This CDR3 comprises 15 residues. The germline V gene encodes CDR1 SGDLS and CDR2 YYNGEE. The V end was cut by 4 bases, the J end by 7 bases, with 15 bases between. CDR3 nucleotides: TGTGCCAGCAGCCCCTGGGGGACAAACAATTCACCCCTCCACTTT. Protein: CASSPWGTNNSPLHF.

This sequence joins TRBV30 and TRBJ2-1; TRBD2 matches 7 bases. With V trimmed by 2 bases and J by 4 bases, 5 bases remained unmatched. CDR3 size: 14 residues. Germline CDR1 and CDR2: GTSNPN and SVGIG (reference sequence). CDR3: CAWSPGLGYNEQFF. CDR3 nucleotides: TGTGCCTGGAGTCCTGGACTAGGGTACAATGAGCAGTTCTTC. Combining the CDR3 with reference TRBV30 and TRBJ2-1 gives the whole variable domain SQTIHQWPATLVQPVGSPLSLECTVEGTSNPNLYWYRQAAGRGLQLLFYSVGIGQISSEVPQNLSASRPQDRQFILSSKKLLLSDSGFYLCAWSPGLGYNEQFFGPGTRLTVL.

V and J are TRBV10-3 and TRBJ1-1, with D perhaps TRBD1 (6 bases). The length of the CDR3 is 14 residues. Germline CDR1 and CDR2: ENHRY and SYGVKD. V was pared by 10 bases and J by 4 bases, with 19 bases between. As DNA, the CDR3 is TGTGCCAGCAACTCACAGGGAAGGGGCACTGAAGCTTTCTTT. This encodes CASNSQGRGTEAFF.

For this clone: Additional DNA sequences in this sample encode the identical CDR3. As DNA, the CDR3 is TGTGCCAGCAGTTACTCGAGGACAGATAGCAATCAGCCCCAGCATTTT. Its protein product is CASSYSRTDSNQPQHF. The chain couples TRBV6-2 or TRBV6-3 to TRBJ1-5, with D perhaps TRBD1 (6 bases). CDR3 length: 16 amino acids. Looked up from germline, CDR1 is MNHEY and CDR2 is SVGEGT. V lost 0 bases and J lost 0, with 9 bases in between.

The rearrangement joins TRBV9 to TRBJ2-6, with TRBD2 as a possible D gene (6 bases). Trimming cost V 3 bases and J 0 bases, with 16 bases left between them. Germline lookup yields CDR1 SGDLS and CDR2 YYNGEE. CDR3 length: 18 amino acids. The CDR3 sequence is CASSAYRGTHSGANVLTF. In DNA form, the CDR3 reads TGTGCCAGCAGCGCTTATCGGGGGACCCACTCTGGGGCCAACGTCCTGACTTTC.

This chain joins TRBV7-2 and TRBJ2-1; TRBD2 aligns across 12 bases. CDR1 is SGHTA, CDR2 FQGNSA, per germline. The V gene end was trimmed by 0 bases and the J gene end by 2 bases; junction bases not matched to a gene: 5. CDR3 length: 18 amino acids. The CDR3 DNA sequence: TGTGCCAGCAGCTTAGCGCGGTCTAGCGGGGGGGCCTACAATGAGCAGTTCTTC. Amino acids: CASSLARSSGGAYNEQFF.

This clone was seen more than once but under ten times. The CDR3 bases are TGTGCCAGCAGTCACAGGGGGCGATGGGAGACCCAGTACTTC. Its protein is CASSHRGRWETQYF. The chain is built from TRBV6-7 and TRBJ2-5, with 9 bases matching TRBD1. TRBV6-7 is designated an ORF whose function remains uncertain. This CDR3 contains 14 residues. The ends lost 5 bases at V and 5 bases at J; junction bases unmatched: 6.

Only a few counts were recorded for this clone. The chain has TRBV20-1 and TRBJ1-4; D is unresolved. Germline V lookup: CDR1 DFQATT, CDR2 SNEGSKA (reference sequence). Between the trimmed V and J ends, which lost 6 bases and 11 bases, there was a span of 13 bases. The CDR3 spans 11 residues. As DNA, the CDR3 is TGCAGTGCAACGGGGTTTGGGAAACTGTTTTTT. Residues: CSATGFGKLFF.

Comments on this clone: Other DNA sequences of this sample code for an identical CDR3. The rearrangement uses TRBV6-1 and TRBJ2-7; TRBD1 is a possible D gene (6 bases). CDR3 size: 15 residues. Germline V gene data show CDR1 as MNHNS and CDR2 as SASEGT. Trimming removed 2 bases from V and 1 base from J, with 12 bases in between. CDR3 amino acids: CASSERQASSYEQYF. The CDR3 nucleotides are TGTGCCAGCAGTGAACGACAGGCTAGTTCCTACGAGCAGTACTTC.

A note on this clone: The sample holds other DNA sequences that translate to the same CDR3. The genes are TRBV7-3 and TRBJ2-5; TRBD1 matches 8 bases. The CDR3 has 15 amino acids. Germline V lookup: CDR1 SGHTA, CDR2 FQGTGA. Losses at the gene ends were 1 base for V and 1 base for J; bases not matched to a gene: 2. CDR3 nucleotide sequence: TGTGCCAGCAGCTTAAGTGGGACAGGCCAAGAGACCCAGTACTTC. Translating it yields CASSLSGTGQETQYF.

This chain links TRBV27 with TRBJ2-3; 7 bases are shared with TRBD1. Germline V gene lookup returns CDR1 MNHEY and CDR2 SMNVEV (reference sequence). The V gene end was trimmed by 6 bases and the J gene end by 3 bases; junction bases not matched to a gene: 3. The CDR3 loop spans 13 amino acids. The CDR3 DNA reads as TGTGCCAGCAGGGACAGGTTGACAGATACGCAGTATTTT. This encodes CASRDRLTDTQYF.

The chain carries TRBV5-6 and TRBJ2-2, with D perhaps TRBD2 (6 bases). There are 16 residues in the CDR3. CDR1 and CDR2 (germline): SGHDT, YYEEEE. The germline V and J ends were trimmed by 4 bases and 0 bases, with 13 bases remaining between them. Here the CDR3 DNA reads TGTGCCAGCAGCGGGGGACTGATCGCGAACACCGGGGAGCTGTTTTTT. It specifies CASSGGLIANTGELFF.

The chain combines TRBV7-8 with TRBJ2-7, with D possibly TRBD1 on 6 matching bases. This CDR3 is 16 amino acids long. Deletions cut 3 bases from V and 5 bases from J, with 20 bases between. CDR1 is SGHVS and CDR2 is FQNEAQ in the germline V gene. CDR3 nucleotides: TGTGCCAGCAGCTTTAATGTATGGGCAGGGGACGACGAGCAGTACTTC. Translated: CASSFNVWAGDDEQYF.

This rearrangement joins TRBV30 to TRBJ1-1, with D perhaps TRBD1 (5 bases). CDR1 and CDR2 from the germline V gene are GTSNPN and SVGIG (reference sequence). CDR3 length: 13 residues. V lost 2 bases to trimming and J lost 5 bases, with 12 bases between them. This CDR3 reads CAWSSAGWTEAFF. The CDR3 nucleotides are TGTGCCTGGAGTTCGGCAGGGTGGACTGAAGCTTTCTTT.

The rearrangement joins TRBV24-1 to TRBJ1-2; D unresolved. The CDR3 is made up of 12 amino acids. V was cut by 3 bases and J by 5 bases, with 6 bases left in between. Germline CDR1 reads KGHDR; CDR2 reads SFDVKD. The CDR3 sequence is CATSDGRYGYTF. The CDR3 DNA follows: TGTGCCACCAGTGATGGGAGATATGGCTACACCTTC.

The chain combines TRBV10-3 with TRBJ2-7, with 8 bases identical to TRBD2. Germline CDR1 ENHRY, CDR2 SYGVKD. The CDR3 runs to 13 residues. V was pared by 10 bases and J by 3 bases, with 8 bases of the junction left unmatched. CDR3 sequence reads: CATMGLDNYEQYF. CDR3 DNA: TGTGCCACCATGGGACTAGATAACTACGAGCAGTACTTC.

This clone was counted a few times. The rearrangement joins TRBV20-1 to TRBJ1-2, with D possibly being TRBD1 (5 bases). The CDR3 sequence is 11 residues long. Per the germline V gene, CDR1 is DFQATT and CDR2 is SNEGSKA (reference sequence). The V end lost 3 bases, the J end lost 7 bases, and 9 bases lay between the germline ends. CDR3 residues: CSARGLGGYTF. CDR3 bases: TGCAGTGCTAGGGGGCTGGGTGGCTACACCTTC.

The chain joins TRBV7-8 to TRBJ1-2; perhaps TRBD1 as D (5 bases). The CDR3 covers 14 residues. Trimming cost V 3 bases and J 7 bases, with 15 bases left between them. Germline loops: CDR1 SGHVS, CDR2 FQNEAQ. CDR3 amino acids: CASSFGGETGGYTF. CDR3 nucleotide sequence: TGTGCCAGCAGCTTTGGGGGGGAAACTGGTGGCTACACCTTC.